Below, 11 T cell receptor beta chains from the same sample are listed, as sequenced in a study of blood T cell repertoires in COVID-19. TCRdb's table, derived via immunoSEQ multiplex PCR, lists solely in-frame clones and lacks some. The table has 90,000 to 140,000 clones, roughly four fifths seen once; the top ten hold around 10%. Sequences were obtained from peripheral blood. Receptor source: a woman in her 70s with acute or convalescent COVID-19.

This clone was seen a few times. This sequence joins TRBV29-1 and TRBJ1-1; a possible D gene is TRBD1 (6 bases). Germline CDR1 SQVTM, CDR2 ANQGSEA. This CDR3 is 13 amino acids long. The V and J ends lost 3 bases and 4 bases respectively, with 12 bases between them. CDR3 protein: CSVDKTGRTEAFF. As DNA, the CDR3 is TGCAGCGTTGATAAAACAGGGCGCACTGAAGCTTTCTTT.

This clone occurred once. The chain employs TRBV4-3 and TRBJ2-1; TRBD2 agrees at 7 bases. V lost 0 bases to trimming and J lost 4 bases; unmatched junction nucleotides: 6. The germline CDR1 and CDR2 sequences are LGHNA and YSLEER. CDR3 length: 16 amino acids. In nucleotides, the CDR3 is TGCGCCAGCAGCCAAGATGCTACTAGCGTATACAATGAGCAGTTCTTC. Protein sequence: CASSQDATSVYNEQFF.

The gene calls are TRBV9 and TRBJ1-2, with TRBD1 matching over 9 bases. This CDR3 spans 16 amino acids. Per germline, CDR1 SGDLS and CDR2 YYNGEE. V dropped 0 bases and J dropped 4; count of bases not matched to a gene: 7. CDR3 amino acids: CASSVAPGQGLYGYTF. In DNA form, the CDR3 reads TGTGCCAGCAGCGTAGCCCCGGGACAGGGACTCTATGGCTACACCTTC. Full variable domain (remainder filled in from reference TRBV9 and TRBJ1-2): DSGVTQTPKHLITATGQRVTLRCSPRSGDLSVYWYQQSLDQGLQFLIQYYNGEERAKGNILERFSAQQFPDLHSELNLSSLELGDSALYFCASSVAPGQGLYGYTFGSGTRLTVV.

The rearrangement uses TRBV5-4 and TRBJ2-1, with TRBD2 identical over 7 bases. With 4 bases clipped from V and 3 bases from J, the junction kept 10 bases outside the gene matches. CDR1 is SGHNT and CDR2 is YYREEE in the germline V gene (reference sequence). CDR3 size: 16 residues. The CDR3 DNA sequence: TGTGCCAGCAGCCCACCTAGCGGAGAAAACTACAATGAGCAGTTCTTC. Protein sequence: CASSPPSGENYNEQFF.

The V and J genes are TRBV5-4 and TRBJ2-1, with 9 bases lining up with TRBD2. The CDR3 runs to 15 residues. Germline CDR1 and CDR2: SGHNT and YYREEE (reference sequence). With 1 base clipped from V and 5 bases from J, the junction kept 4 bases outside the gene matches. The CDR3 DNA sequence: TGTGCCAGCAGCTTGTTGACTAGCGGTGACAATGAGCAGTTCTTC. The encoded protein is CASSLLTSGDNEQFF.

This chain connects TRBV11-3 to TRBJ2-1, with a weak D call TRBD2 (6 bases). The CDR3 has 15 amino acids. Germline V gives CDR1 SGHNT, CDR2 YENEEA. The V end lost 1 base, the J end lost 4 bases, and 11 bases lay between the germline ends. CDR3 in amino acids: CASSLGLAPYNEQFF. The CDR3 DNA sequence: TGTGCCAGCAGCTTAGGGCTAGCGCCATACAATGAGCAGTTCTTC.

This chain uses TRBV10-3 with TRBJ2-1, with 15 bases aligning to TRBD2. V lost 4 bases, J lost 9 bases, and 1 base stayed unmatched. Germline V gives CDR1 ENHRY, CDR2 SYGVKD. This CDR3 spans 14 amino acids. For the CDR3, the DNA is TGTGCCATCAGTGGGACTAGCGGGGGGGCTGAGCAGTTCTTC. This gives the protein CAISGTSGGAEQFF.

V gene TRBV7-8 combines with J gene TRBJ2-2; possibly TRBD1 for D (5 bases). There are 16 residues in the CDR3. Germline lookup yields CDR1 SGHVS and CDR2 FQNEAQ. Between the trimmed V and J ends, which lost 3 bases and 0 bases, there was a span of 11 bases. The CDR3 spells CASSFRTSANTGELFF. DNA of the CDR3: TGTGCCAGCAGCTTTCGGACATCTGCGAACACCGGGGAGCTGTTTTTT.

This clone was seen once. J is TRBJ2-7 and V is TRBV12-3 or TRBV12-4; D ambiguous. The CDR3 runs 13 residues. V was pared by 1 base and J by 1 base, with 5 bases between. Here the CDR3 DNA reads TGTGCCAGCAGTTTAGTCGAGTCCTACGAGCAGTACTTC. Protein sequence: CASSLVESYEQYF.

This sequence joins TRBV30 and TRBJ1-4; possibly TRBD1 for D (5 bases). Deletions cut 8 bases from V and 4 bases from J, with 14 bases between. CDR3 length: 13 amino acids. CDR1 GTSNPN and CDR2 SVGIG come from the germline V gene (reference sequence). CDR3 DNA: TGTGCCGGCACACAGGAAAATAATGAAAAACTGTTTTTT. Amino acids: CAGTQENNEKLFF. The full variable domain, with the rest looked up from reference TRBV30 and TRBJ1-4, is SQTIHQWPATLVQPVGSPLSLECTVEGTSNPNLYWYRQAAGRGLQLLFYSVGIGQISSEVPQNLSASRPQDRQFILSSKKLLLSDSGFYLCAGTQENNEKLFFGSGTQLSVL.

This chain uses TRBV14 with TRBJ2-1; 7 nucleotides agree with TRBD2. The V gene end was trimmed by 2 bases and the J gene end by 5 bases; junction bases not matched to a gene: 6. CDR1 SGHDN and CDR2 FVKESK come from the germline V gene. CDR3 length: 15 residues. Here the CDR3 DNA reads TGTGCCAGCAGCCAACAAGGACTAGGGGACAATGAGCAGTTCTTC. Translating gives CASSQQGLGDNEQFF. The full variable domain, its missing parts supplied by reference TRBV14 and TRBJ2-1, is EAGVTQFPSHSVIEKGQTVTLRCDPISGHDNLYWYRRVMGKEIKFLLHFVKESKQDESGMPNNRFLAERTGGTYSTLKVQPAELEDSGVYFCASSQQGLGDNEQFFGPGTRLTVL.